The clone carrying this T cell receptor (beta chain) is a singleton in its sample. Being one base from a much bigger clone, this may be a read error. Those who participated ranged in age from roughly 18 to 95 years and resided in 20 to 25 US areas. The data stem from a study of blood T cell repertoires in COVID-19. Original methodology: Reference gene primer amplification gave estimated nucleated cell counts. The method was immunoSEQ multiplex PCR; TCRdb's version includes in-frame clones alone and lacks a portion of them. The D gene and trimming were derived from the DNA, and the V and J assignments and clone size from that table. The profile shows about 190,000 clones, about 85% of them singletons. Trimming removed 8 bases at V and 6 bases at J, with 19 bases between. The CDR3 is 14 residues long. Germline CDR1 reads SNHLY; CDR2 reads FYNNEI.

Sequenced: PBMCs or T cells enriched from blood (not recorded which). This sequence was found in a woman between 40 and 50 years old in a cohort exposed to, infected with or recovered from COVID-19 (not recorded which). The chain links TRBV2 to TRBJ1-1; D may be TRBD1 (6 bases). The CDR3 bases are TGTGCCAGCTGTGGGAGGGGGGGGGAGGCTGAAGCTTTCTTT. Amino acids: CASCGRGGEAEAFF.